Following are 19 T cell receptor beta chains from one sample sequenced in a study of CD8 T cells in ankylosing spondylitis. TCRdb reprocessed the 5' RACE reads with MiXCR, giving one entry per CDR3 protein. The sample lists around 210,000 distinct CDR3 sequences; under 8.5% were seen once. The specimen sequenced was blood, either unsorted or a sorted T cell fraction (not recorded which). The source of these receptors is a female donor with ankylosing spondylitis or in good health (not recorded which).

The chain couples TRBV28 to TRBJ1-1; D is uncertain. V was clipped by 7 bases and J by 1 base, with 10 bases between them. In germline, CDR1 is MDHEN, CDR2 SYDVKM. CDR3 length: 13 amino acids. The CDR3 here is CASTFRPNTEAFF. In nucleotides, the CDR3 is TGTGCCAGCACCTTTCGCCCGAACACTGAAGCTTTCTTT.

This clonotype was detected a few times. Possible read error: a much larger clone is one base away. The CDR3 loop is CSVQVGGGGYAF. In DNA form, the CDR3 reads TGCAGCGTTCAAGTTGGAGGAGGAGGCTACGCCTTC. The chain couples TRBV29-1 to TRBJ1-2; unclear D gene. The CDR3 contains 12 residues. Germline lookup yields CDR1 SQVTM and CDR2 ANQGSEA.

In its sample, this clonotype was seen many times. CDR3 loop: CASSLSIGGRYGYTF. The DNA of the CDR3 is TGTGCCAGCAGTTTATCGATAGGGGGCCGGTATGGCTACACCTTC. The chain is built from TRBV27 and TRBJ1-2, with 7 bases aligning to TRBD1. V was clipped by 0 bases and J by 5 bases; unmatched bases: 6. The CDR3 runs 15 residues. Per the germline V gene, CDR1 is MNHEY and CDR2 is SMNVEV (reference sequence).

In this sample, this clonotype turned up many times. The rearrangement joins TRBV5-1 to TRBJ2-1; 10 bases map to TRBD2. This CDR3 is 16 amino acids long. Germline trimming cut 0 bases from V and 8 bases from J; bases unmatched to any gene: 8. Germline lookup yields CDR1 SGHRS and CDR2 YFSETQ. The DNA for the CDR3 is TGCGCCAGCAGCTTGGATGCTAGCGGGAGAGTAGATGAGCAGTTCTTC. This sequence encodes CASSLDASGRVDEQFF.

This clonotype has a count of ten or more. This sequence joins TRBV28 and TRBJ1-5; D not certain. Trimming removed 9 bases from V and 0 bases from J, with 9 bases in between. Germline CDR1 is MDHEN and CDR2 is SYDVKM. This CDR3 has 13 residues. The CDR3 DNA follows: TGTGCCAGTACTGAATATAGCAATCAGCCCCAGCATTTT. It translates to CASTEYSNQPQHF.

This clonotype was detected ten times or more. This chain links TRBV20-1 with TRBJ2-1, with 8 bases that match TRBD2. V lost 3 bases, J lost 8 bases, and 9 bases stayed unmatched. The CDR3 loop spans 14 amino acids. Per the germline V gene, CDR1 is DFQATT and CDR2 is SNEGSKA (reference sequence). As DNA, the CDR3 is TGCAGTGCTAGTGAGGGACTAGGGGGGTATGAGCAGTTCTTC. This sequence encodes CSASEGLGGYEQFF.

This clonotype was counted many times. The chain has TRBV12-3 or TRBV12-4 and TRBJ2-1; 11 bases agree with TRBD2. CDR3 length: 13 amino acids. V shed 6 bases and J 7 bases; nucleotides not matched to a gene: 2. DNA for the CDR3: TGTGCCAGCAGGCCTAGCGGGAGGAATGAGCAGTTCTTC. Translated, it gives CASRPSGRNEQFF.

This clonotype has at least ten counts. The J gene is TRBJ2-2, the V gene TRBV11-2; 11 bases are shared with TRBD2. This CDR3 is built from 19 residues. The junction had 7 bases not matched to a gene; V was cut back by 0 bases and J by 1 base. CDR1 is SGHAT and CDR2 is FQNNGV in the germline V gene. CDR3 coding DNA: TGTGCCAGCAGCTTAGATCGGCTAGCGGGAGGACTGAACACCGGGGAGCTGTTTTTT. This sequence encodes CASSLDRLAGGLNTGELFF.

This clonotype occurred many times. This chain connects TRBV7-2 to TRBJ2-3; D ambiguous. V shed 0 bases and J shed 4 bases, with 8 bases lying between them. The germline gives CDR1 SGHTA, CDR2 FQGNSA. This CDR3 region has 14 residues. The CDR3 loop reads CASSLARVSDTQYF. Written as DNA, the CDR3 is TGTGCCAGCAGCTTAGCAAGGGTCTCAGATACGCAGTATTTT.

There are many counts of this clonotype. This rearrangement joins TRBV20-1 to TRBJ1-1, with a weak D call TRBD1 (5 bases). Germline V gives CDR1 DFQATT, CDR2 SNEGSKA (reference sequence). This CDR3 comprises 16 residues. The V and J ends lost 0 bases and 1 base respectively, with 15 bases between them. The CDR3 DNA is TGCAGTGCTAGAGATAGGGGCAACTGGCAGAACACTGAAGCTTTCTTT. Protein sequence: CSARDRGNWQNTEAFF.

This clonotype was recorded at least ten times. The chain combines TRBV6-2 or TRBV6-3 with TRBJ2-1, with no clear D. The germline V and J ends were trimmed by 0 bases and 8 bases, with 11 bases remaining between them. Germline loops: CDR1 MNHEY, CDR2 SVGEGT. This CDR3 region has 14 residues. CDR3 sequence: CASSYSTTIHEQFF. DNA for the CDR3: TGTGCCAGCAGTTACTCAACGACAATCCATGAGCAGTTCTTC.

This clonotype was detected a few times. The chain couples TRBV20-1 to TRBJ2-5; D unclear. Germline assignment: CDR1 DFQATT and CDR2 SNEGSKA (reference sequence). This CDR3 is 13 amino acids long. Trimming took 3 bases from V and 5 from J, leaving 13 bases between them. CDR3 loop: CSASVEPGETQYF. In DNA form, the CDR3 reads TGCAGTGCTAGTGTGGAACCTGGGGAGACCCAGTACTTC.

This clonotype occurred a few times. The rearrangement links TRBV11-2 to TRBJ2-7; possibly TRBD2 for D (6 bases). Trimming took 0 bases from V and 3 from J, leaving 12 bases between them. This CDR3 has 15 amino acids. Germline-derived CDR1 and CDR2 are SGHAT and FQNNGV. DNA of the CDR3: TGTGCCAGCAGCTTAGATCGGGGAGGAATCTACGAGCAGTACTTC. It codes for CASSLDRGGIYEQYF.

The chain links TRBV7-9 to TRBJ1-4; D is uncertain. CDR3 length equals 14 residues. The V and J ends lost 4 bases and 8 bases respectively, with 14 bases between them. Germline V gives CDR1 SEHNR, CDR2 FQNEAQ (reference sequence). The CDR3 spells CASSSQARYEKLFF. The CDR3 bases are TGTGCCAGCAGCTCCCAGGCCCGTTACGAAAAACTGTTTTTT.

This clonotype was counted at least ten times. V gene TRBV6-2 or TRBV6-3 combines with J gene TRBJ1-2; TRBD1 agrees at 7 bases. CDR1 and CDR2 (germline): MNHEY, SVGEGT. The trim removed 5 bases at V and 7 bases at J, leaving 1 base unmatched. The CDR3 has 11 residues. The CDR3 spells CASSTGAGYTF. The CDR3 region has the DNA TGTGCCAGCAGTACAGGGGCTGGCTACACCTTC.

The chain links TRBV6-2 or TRBV6-3 to TRBJ1-2; TRBD1 might be the D (5 bases). Trimming removed 2 bases from V and 6 bases from J, with 16 bases in between. The CDR3 has 15 amino acids. Germline V lookup: CDR1 MNHEY, CDR2 SVGEGT. The CDR3: CASSYGVRVPDGYTF. The DNA of the CDR3 is TGTGCCAGCAGTTACGGTGTCAGGGTACCCGATGGCTACACCTTC.

CDR3 in DNA: TGTGCCTGGAGCTTCGGGCAGGGGGCGGATTCACCCCTCCACTTT. Protein sequence: CAWSFGQGADSPLHF. J is TRBJ1-6 and V is TRBV30; 8 bases map to TRBD1. Germline V gene lookup returns CDR1 GTSNPN and CDR2 SVGIG (reference sequence). The CDR3 consists of 15 residues. J lost 8 bases, V lost 3 bases, and 9 bases had no gene match.

Ten or more counts support this clonotype. V and J are TRBV6-1 and TRBJ1-4; TRBD1 is a possible D gene (6 bases). The V end lost 3 bases, the J end lost 1 base, and 9 bases lay between the germline ends. Germline assignment: CDR1 MNHNS and CDR2 SASEGT. This CDR3 has 15 amino acids. In nucleotides, the CDR3 is TGTGCCAGCAGTGATACCAGGGGAACTAATGAAAAACTGTTTTTT. It encodes CASSDTRGTNEKLFF.

This clonotype was seen only a few times. The CDR3 is CASSLERPDTNTGELFF. CDR3 coding DNA: TGTGCCAGCAGCTTAGAAAGGCCAGATACGAACACCGGGGAGCTGTTTTTT. The V gene is TRBV11-2, the J gene TRBJ2-2; D gene ambiguous. Germline V gene data show CDR1 as SGHAT and CDR2 as FQNNGV. The CDR3 length is 17 residues. Trimming cost V 0 bases and J 0 bases, with 11 bases left between them.